The clone carrying this T cell receptor beta chain has more than one count but fewer than ten. No antigen is known for it. CDR3 length equals 15 residues. After removal of 5 bases from V and 10 bases from J, the junction contained 13 bases not matched to a gene. Germline V gene sequence: CDR1 SEHNR, CDR2 FQNEAQ (reference sequence). MiXCR was run by TCRdb on the 5' RACE reads, yielding one entry per CDR3 protein. The sample consists of around 300,000 distinct CDR3 sequences, more than 13% of them appearing once. The entry originates in a study of T-cell memory formation after mild COVID-19. Study-level background: The two donors had largely donor-specific TCR clusters. Whole-study findings and limits: Pre-infection memory harbored some responding clones, suggesting cross-reactive memory joined. Contracting clones from day 15 to 85 showed balanced CD4/CD8; later expanders favored CD4+.

This sequence originates from a young man who had mild COVID-19 (a few samples of this study predate the infection). Cell type and time point are not known. The chain carries TRBV7-9 and TRBJ2-1, with 8 bases identical to TRBD1. Input material: PBMCs or a T cell subset sorted from them (not recorded which). CDR3 residues: CASSTSDRGSREQFF. As DNA, the CDR3 is TGTGCCAGCAGCACAAGCGACAGGGGATCAAGAGAGCAGTTCTTC.